Below, 29 T cell receptor beta chains from the same sample are listed, as sequenced in a study of early T cells in non-severe SARS-CoV-2 infection. TCRdb recomputed calls from the 5' RACE reads with MiXCR, one row per CDR3 protein. The sample yields 53,000 or so distinct CDR3 sequences, roughly an eighth seen once. Sequenced here: whole blood, sampled at baseline. The receptors come from an adult who was a healthcare worker with PCR-confirmed SARS-CoV-2 infection or an uninfected control (not recorded which).

This clonotype appeared many times. This sequence joins TRBV14 and TRBJ2-1; 11 nucleotides line up with TRBD2. J gave up 7 bases and V 0 bases, and 14 bases lay outside the gene matches. The germline V gene has CDR1 SGHDN and CDR2 FVKESK. The CDR3 covers 19 residues. The CDR3 nucleotides read TGTGCCAGCAGCCAAGATCGCGGTTTAGCGGGAGGGGTTCCGAATGAGCAGTTCTTC. This codes for CASSQDRGLAGGVPNEQFF.

The sample holds many counts of this clonotype. This chain uses TRBV25-1 with TRBJ2-5, with D uncertain. Trimming left V 3 bases short and J 9 bases short, with 8 bases between. Per the germline V gene, CDR1 is MGHDK and CDR2 is SYGVNS. The CDR3 sequence is 11 residues long. The CDR3 DNA reads TGTGCCAGCAGTGACCGGTGGGCCCAGTACTTC. Its protein product is CASSDRWAQYF. Drawing the rest from reference TRBV25-1 and TRBJ2-5, the complete variable domain is EADIYQTPRYLVIGTGKKITLECSQTMGHDKMYWYQQDPGMELHLIHYSYGVNSTEKGDLSSESTVSRIRTEHFPLTLESARPSHTSQYLCASSDRWAQYFGPGTRLLVL.

This chain uses TRBV6-2 or TRBV6-3 with TRBJ2-1, with 7 bases matching TRBD2. Looked up from germline, CDR1 is MNHEY and CDR2 is SVGEGT. This CDR3 comprises 16 residues. The junction had 13 bases not matched to a gene; V was cut back by 7 bases and J by 4 bases. The CDR3 region is CASTPVGSSGYNEQFF. CDR3 DNA: TGTGCCAGCACACCCGTTGGGTCTAGCGGATACAATGAGCAGTTCTTC.

The chain is built from TRBV5-1 and TRBJ2-3, with TRBD2 matching 14 bases. This CDR3 comprises 17 residues. V was pared by 2 bases and J by 4 bases, with 6 bases of the junction left unmatched. Germline values: CDR1 SGHRS, CDR2 YFSETQ. CDR3 coding DNA: TGCGCCAGCAGCTTTGGGACTAGCGGGAGTATAGCAGATACGCAGTATTTT. Encoded protein: CASSFGTSGSIADTQYF.

This clonotype came up many times. This chain uses TRBV3-1 with TRBJ1-1, with D perhaps matching TRBD1 (6 bases). Trimming removed 5 bases at V and 5 bases at J, with 9 bases between. CDR3 length: 12 amino acids. Germline CDR1 is LGHDT and CDR2 is YNNKEL (reference sequence). The CDR3 spells CASSYGQTEAFF. CDR3 bases: TGTGCCAGCAGCTACGGACAGACTGAAGCTTTCTTT.

This chain uses TRBV20-1 with TRBJ2-1; 10 bases align to TRBD2. The CDR3 contains 16 residues. V trimming: 3 bases; J trimming: 7 bases; junction bases outside the gene matches: 12. Per the germline V gene, CDR1 is DFQATT and CDR2 is SNEGSKA (reference sequence). This CDR3 reads CSASGSSGRVINEQFF. For the CDR3, the DNA is TGCAGTGCTAGCGGGAGCAGCGGGAGGGTCATTAATGAGCAGTTCTTC.

This clonotype was seen many times. J is TRBJ2-1 and V is TRBV6-2 or TRBV6-3; tentative D call: TRBD2 (6 bases). The CDR3 has 15 amino acids. Germline CDR1 and CDR2: MNHEY and SVGEGT. The V and J ends lost 2 bases and 5 bases respectively, with 13 bases between them. CDR3 nucleotides: TGTGCCAGCAGTTACGCGGGGCCCAATAACAATGAGCAGTTCTTC. Its protein product is CASSYAGPNNNEQFF.

The chain carries TRBV28 and TRBJ1-1, with 9 nucleotides matching TRBD1. The junction had 2 bases not matched to a gene; V was cut back by 4 bases and J by 8 bases. CDR3 length: 12 residues. CDR1 and CDR2 from the germline V gene are MDHEN and SYDVKM. DNA of the CDR3: TGTGCCAGCAGTTGGGGACAGGGCGAAGCTTTCTTT. Its translation: CASSWGQGEAFF.

The genes are TRBV28 and TRBJ2-3; TRBD2 aligns across 8 bases. This CDR3 has 16 residues. The germline V gene encodes CDR1 MDHEN and CDR2 SYDVKM. V trimming: 6 bases; J trimming: 0 bases; junction bases outside the gene matches: 8. CDR3 in amino acids: CASSFLRTSSTDTQYF. Written as DNA, the CDR3 is TGTGCCAGCAGCTTTCTCCGGACTAGCAGCACAGATACGCAGTATTTT.

This clonotype showed up just a few times. The chain links TRBV12-3 or TRBV12-4 to TRBJ1-5; a weak D match, TRBD1 (5 bases). There are 17 residues in the CDR3. V lost 6 bases to trimming and J lost 8 bases, with 26 bases between them. Here the CDR3 DNA reads TGTGCCAGCAGCCAGGAGTCCGGAAAGAGGGGTAAGAAGCCCCAGCATTTT. Translated: CASSQESGKRGKKPQHF.

There are many counts of this clonotype. The genes are TRBV6-2 or TRBV6-3 and TRBJ2-5; possible D gene TRBD1, 5 bases. Germline lookup yields CDR1 MNHEY and CDR2 SVGEGT. Trimming took 5 bases from V and 5 from J, leaving 12 bases between them. The CDR3 has 13 residues. In DNA form, the CDR3 reads TGTGCCAGCAGTCCTTGGACAACGGAGACCCAGTACTTC. Amino acid sequence: CASSPWTTETQYF.

A few counts support this clonotype. The CDR3 coding sequence is TGTGCCAGCTCACCGGGGTCTACAACTAATGAAAAACTGTTTTTT. It encodes CASSPGSTTNEKLFF. V usage is TRBV18 and J usage is TRBJ1-4; D gene unclear. The CDR3 totals 15 residues. Trimming shortened V by 3 bases and J by 0 bases, and 8 bases separated the two germline ends. The V gene's germline CDR1 is KGHSH and CDR2 LQKENI.

V usage is TRBV7-2 and J usage is TRBJ2-4, with D perhaps being TRBD1 or TRBD2 (7 bases each). Trimming took off 5 bases at V and 0 bases at J, with 17 bases between the two ends. CDR1 SGHTA and CDR2 FQGNSA come from the germline V gene. The CDR3 sequence is 17 residues long. CDR3 amino acids: CASSPQGGLLAKNIQYF. In DNA form, the CDR3 reads TGTGCCAGCAGCCCCCAGGGGGGGTTGCTAGCCAAAAACATTCAGTACTTC.

This clonotype came up a few times. The chain links TRBV21-1 to TRBJ2-7; the DNA was not used to check the table's D call, TRBD2. TRBV21-1 is noted as a pseudogene. The CDR3 is 14 amino acids. The CDR3 reads CASSKAESSSEQYF. The CDR3 coding sequence is TGTGCCAGCAGCAAAGCTGAGTCTAGCAGCGAGCAGTACTTC.

This chain joins TRBV5-1 and TRBJ1-2, with TRBD1 matching 8 bases. J was trimmed by 4 bases and V by 4 bases; bases with no gene match: 6. CDR1 is SGHRS and CDR2 is YFSETQ in the germline V gene. There are 14 residues in the CDR3. CDR3 nucleotide sequence: TGCGCCAGCAGCATGGACAGGGAGGTCTATGGCTACACCTTC. Translated: CASSMDREVYGYTF.

The genes are TRBV7-9 and TRBJ2-5; 8 nucleotides align to TRBD1. Germline assignment: CDR1 SEHNR and CDR2 FQNEAQ (reference sequence). The CDR3 loop spans 15 amino acids. V was clipped by 7 bases and J by 2 bases; unmatched bases: 9. The CDR3 nucleotides are TGTGCCAGCACCGGACAGGGATGGAGGCAAGAGACCCAGTACTTC. It is translated as CASTGQGWRQETQYF. Full variable domain (rest looked up from reference TRBV7-9 and TRBJ2-5): DTGVSQNPRHKITKRGQNVTFRCDPISEHNRLYWYRQTLGQGPEFLTYFQNEAQLEKSRLLSDRFSAERPKGSFSTLEIQRTEQGDSAMYLCASTGQGWRQETQYFGPGTRLLVL.

The chain employs TRBV20-1 and TRBJ2-5; TRBD2 matches 8 bases. The CDR3 is 18 amino acids. V lost 0 bases, J lost 5 bases, and 17 bases stayed unmatched. The germline gives CDR1 DFQATT, CDR2 SNEGSKA (reference sequence). The CDR3 loop is CSARDLGAGELVRETQYF. The DNA of the CDR3 is TGCAGTGCTAGAGATCTCGGAGCGGGAGAGTTGGTGAGGGAGACCCAGTACTTC.

The rearrangement uses TRBV19 and TRBJ2-2; 8 bases are shared with TRBD1. The length of the CDR3 is 14 residues. Germline-derived CDR1 and CDR2 are LNHDA and SQIVND (reference sequence). Trimming removed 7 bases from V and 7 bases from J; junction bases left unmatched: 8. CDR3 coding DNA: TGTGCCAGTACCCCTGGACAGGGCGGCGGGGAGCTGTTTTTT. Amino acid sequence: CASTPGQGGGELFF.

This clonotype was counted at least ten times. The chain carries TRBV2 and TRBJ2-4; D not resolved. V was clipped by 7 bases and J by 0 bases, with 7 bases between them. Germline CDR1 and CDR2: SNHLY and FYNNEI. CDR3 length equals 13 residues. This CDR3 is CASNGIAKNIQYF. The DNA for the CDR3 is TGTGCCAGCAATGGGATAGCCAAAAACATTCAGTACTTC.

This clonotype was seen at least ten times. The genes are TRBV5-6 and TRBJ1-3; maybe TRBD1 (5 bases). V was trimmed by 4 bases and J by 2 bases, leaving 10 bases between them. CDR1 and CDR2 (germline): SGHDT, YYEEEE. This CDR3 region has 14 residues. CDR3 sequence reads: CASSPAGTGNTIYF. CDR3 bases: TGTGCCAGCAGCCCCGCAGGGACTGGAAACACCATATATTTT.

The V call is TRBV28, the J call TRBJ2-7; 9 positions match TRBD2. Germline V CDR1 and CDR2: MDHEN, SYDVKM. J gave up 0 bases and V 3 bases, and 6 bases lay outside the gene matches. This CDR3 has 16 amino acids. CDR3: CASSLPGLASSYEQYF. DNA of the CDR3: TGTGCCAGCAGTTTGCCGGGACTAGCTAGCTCCTACGAGCAGTACTTC.

This clonotype appeared a few times. The rearrangement uses TRBV11-2 and TRBJ2-7; possible D gene TRBD2, 5 bases. The CDR3 covers 13 residues. Germline V gene lookup returns CDR1 SGHAT and CDR2 FQNNGV. The V end was cut by 3 bases, the J end by 3 bases, with 9 bases between. Here the CDR3 reads CASSFGLNYEQYF. The CDR3 DNA is TGTGCCAGCAGCTTCGGACTGAACTACGAGCAGTACTTC. The full variable domain, in which reference TRBV11-2 and TRBJ2-7 provide the parts outside the CDR3, is EAGVAQSPRYKIIEKRQSVAFWCNPISGHATLYWYQQILGQGPKLLIQFQNNGVVDDSQLPKDRFSAERLKGVDSTLKIQPAKLEDSAVYLCASSFGLNYEQYFGPGTRLTVT.

This clonotype was seen only a few times. The rearrangement uses TRBV12-3 or TRBV12-4 and TRBJ2-7; 9 positions match TRBD2. The CDR3 consists of 15 residues. V trimming: 5 bases; J trimming: 4 bases; junction bases outside the gene matches: 9. The CDR3 sequence is CASSKLLAGPYEQYF. The CDR3, as DNA: TGTGCCAGCAGTAAACTCCTAGCGGGACCTTACGAGCAGTACTTC.

This rearrangement joins TRBV29-1 to TRBJ1-3; D is uncertain. In germline, CDR1 is SQVTM, CDR2 ANQGSEA. The CDR3 sequence is 11 residues long. Trimming left V 7 bases short and J 2 bases short, with 6 bases between. The CDR3 is CSAETGNTIYF. In nucleotides, the CDR3 is TGCAGCGCGGAAACTGGAAACACCATATATTTT.

This clonotype was counted ten times or more. The chain employs TRBV2 and TRBJ1-1; no reliable D call. The CDR3 loop spans 15 amino acids. Trimming cost V 2 bases and J 0 bases, with 10 bases left between them. Germline values: CDR1 SNHLY, CDR2 FYNNEI. The CDR3 reads CASSERRSVNTEAFF. CDR3 DNA: TGTGCCAGCAGTGAACGGCGGAGTGTGAACACTGAAGCTTTCTTT.

This clonotype has a handful of counts. The chain links TRBV24-1 to TRBJ2-1; 8 nucleotides align to TRBD2. Trimming cost V 2 bases and J 7 bases; bases outside gene matches: 9. Per germline, CDR1 KGHDR and CDR2 SFDVKD. The CDR3 has 16 amino acids. As DNA, the CDR3 is TGTGCCACCAGTGATTCGCTAGCACCGGGGGGGAATGAGCAGTTCTTC. Translation gives CATSDSLAPGGNEQFF.

This chain links TRBV7-9 with TRBJ1-1, with D uncertain. The CDR3 totals 12 residues. With 3 bases removed from V and 7 bases from J, the gap between germline ends came to 9 bases. Germline V gene lookup returns CDR1 SEHNR and CDR2 FQNEAQ (reference sequence). CDR3 loop: CASSLQRNEAFF. DNA of the CDR3: TGTGCCAGCAGCTTGCAACGGAATGAAGCTTTCTTT.

This chain uses TRBV6-6 with TRBJ1-3; perhaps TRBD1 as D (5 bases). CDR1 MNHNY and CDR2 SVGAGI come from the germline V gene (reference sequence). Trimming shortened V by 7 bases and J by 0 bases, and 13 bases separated the two germline ends. CDR3 size: 15 residues. The CDR3 reads CASTGTRNSGNTIYF. CDR3 nucleotide sequence: TGTGCCAGCACCGGGACTCGGAACTCTGGAAACACCATATATTTT.

This clonotype was seen at least ten times. The V call is TRBV7-3, the J call TRBJ2-7; possibly TRBD1 for D (5 bases). The CDR3 runs to 17 residues. Germline V CDR1 and CDR2: SGHTA, FQGTGA. Trimming left V 1 base short and J 5 bases short, with 21 bases between. The CDR3 region is CASSLNGVQGYLHEQYF. CDR3 bases: TGTGCCAGCAGCTTAAATGGAGTTCAGGGATATCTTCACGAGCAGTACTTC.